These T cell receptor beta chains were read from a single sample in a study of blood T cell repertoires in COVID-19. The method was immunoSEQ multiplex PCR; TCRdb's version includes in-frame clones alone and lacks a portion of them. Seen here are about 58,000 clones, under 80% observed once, and the top ten hold roughly 5.3%. The sequenced material came from peripheral blood. These receptor sequences come from a human donor in a cohort sampled during active COVID-19. CDR3s include the opening cysteine and the closing phenylalanine or tryptophan. The D gene is left open where the match is weak. Part of the rows lack a size; the others show once, few, many or a class for expanded clones.

J gene,D gene,V gene,clone size,CDR3 DNA,CDR3 protein
TRBJ1-1,-,TRBV5-1,-,TGCGCCAGCAGCTTGGGACTCCAGACGGGATTGAACACTGAAGCTTTCTTT,CASSLGLQTGLNTEAFF
TRBJ1-1,-,TRBV6-5,-,TGTGCCAGCAGTTTCACACACAACACTGAAGCTTTCTTT,CASSFTHNTEAFF
TRBJ2-1,-,TRBV18,-,TGTGCCAGCTCACCCCAGAAACCCTACAATGAGCAGTTCTTC,CASSPQKPYNEQFF
TRBJ2-7,-,TRBV21-1,-,TGTGCCAGCAGCAAGGGACAGGGATACACCGACGAGCAGTACTTC,CASSKGQGYTDEQYF
TRBJ1-5,-,TRBV6-2/TRBV6-3,-,TGTGCCAGCAGTTACCGACAGACTAATCAGCCCCAGCATTTT,CASSYRQTNQPQHF
TRBJ2-3,TRBD1,TRBV6-5,-,TGTGCCAGCAGTCCGACGGACAGGAGCACAGATACGCAGTATTTT,CASSPTDRSTDTQYF
TRBJ2-6,TRBD1,TRBV6-6,-,TGTGCCAGCAGTTGGGCAGGGGGCTCTGGGGCCAACGTCCTGACTTTC,CASSWAGGSGANVLTF
TRBJ1-5,-,TRBV27,-,TGTGCCAGCAGTCCCAGTGATAGCAATCAGCCCCAGCATTTT,CASSPSDSNQPQHF
TRBJ1-1,-,TRBV12-5,-,TGTGCTAGTGGCCCCGGGAACACTGAAGCTTTCTTT,CASGPGNTEAFF
TRBJ2-7,TRBD1,TRBV18,-,TGTGCCAGCTCACCGGACAGGGAGAGCTCCTACGAGCAGTACTTC,CASSPDRESSYEQYF
TRBJ1-1,-,TRBV7-2,few,TGTGCCAGCAGCTTAAGGGCAGGGCGGAGCACTGAAGCTTTCTTT,CASSLRAGRSTEAFF
TRBJ2-7,-,TRBV7-8,-,TGTGCCAGCAGCTTAGAACCCCTGCGCGGCGAGCAGTACTTC,CASSLEPLRGEQYF
TRBJ2-5,-,TRBV14,-,TGTGCCAGCAGCCAAACAGGGATCTGGGGTCAAGAGACCCAGTACTTC,CASSQTGIWGQETQYF
TRBJ2-1,TRBD1,TRBV27,-,TGTGCCAGCAGTTTACTGCAGGGGGCGGTCGGTGAGCAGTTCTTC,CASSLLQGAVGEQFF
TRBJ1-3,-,TRBV4-3,-,TGCGCCAGCAGCCAAGGCAGCTCTGGAAACACCATATATTTT,CASSQGSSGNTIYF
TRBJ1-2,TRBD1,TRBV7-9,few,TGTGCCAGCAGCCCATGGGACAGGGAGTTTTATGGCTACACCTTC,CASSPWDREFYGYTF
TRBJ2-7,-,TRBV30,-,TGTGCCTGGAGTATCAGGGGGGTTCTGGCGGGAGAGCAGTACTTC,CAWSIRGVLAGEQYF
TRBJ2-7,-,TRBV28,-,TGTGCCAGCAGCTTTTCGGGAAGCGAGCAGTACTTC,CASSFSGSEQYF
TRBJ1-1,TRBD1,TRBV12-5,-,TGTGCTAGTGGTCGAACGACAGGGGCGAACACTGAAGCTTTCTTT,CASGRTTGANTEAFF
TRBJ1-4,-,TRBV29-1,-,TGCAGCGTTGACCGGGGGTTGGCTAATGAAAAACTGTTTTTT,CSVDRGLANEKLFF
TRBJ2-3,TRBD1,TRBV5-1,-,TGCGCCAGCCGCCGGGACAGGTCGTTGACAGATACGCAGTATTTT,CASRRDRSLTDTQYF
TRBJ2-7,TRBD1,TRBV7-9,-,TGTGCCAGCAGCTTAGCTCAGGGGGCCGCCTACGAGCAGTACTTC,CASSLAQGAAYEQYF